This T cell receptor (beta chain) was obtained from a study of CD8 T cells in Susac syndrome. Reverse transcription used roughly 0.5 to 1 ug RNA and random hexamers. From the immunoSEQ multiplex PCR reads, TCRdb called clonotypes with MiXCR, one entry per CDR3 protein. The data show more than 150,000 distinct CDR3 sequences, with about 94% seen just once and roughly 0.13% held by the top ten. CD8+ and CD4+ blood T cells underwent TCR beta sequencing. The controls were healthy donors who were matched for age and sex. The CDR3 length is 17 residues. The V segment lost 2 bases and the J segment 2 bases; nucleotides outside the gene matches: 5. Germline CDR1 and CDR2: MNHEY and SVGAGI.

Material for sequencing was CD4+ T cells from PBMCs. The sequence came from a human donor in good health. The rearrangement joins TRBV6-5 to TRBJ2-7, with 14 bases that match TRBD2. The CDR3 sequence is CASSYARLAGGPYEQYF. The CDR3 nucleotides read TGTGCCAGCAGTTACGCGCGACTAGCGGGGGGGCCCTACGAGCAGTACTTC.